These T cell receptor beta chains were read from a single sample in a study of vaccination and CD4 T cells after COVID-19. TCRdb processed the PCR reads anew with MiXCR; each CDR3 protein has one entry. The table lists roughly 5,000 distinct CDR3 sequences, about a third of them singletons. Their cognate antigens are unknown. Specimen: CD4+ T cells from blood, cultured in vitro. Receptors originate from a human donor who had recovered from COVID-19. Both conserved end residues are part of each CDR3. Each record gives: clone size, J gene, V gene, D gene, CDR3 protein. A D gene is named only where the DNA matches it firmly. Size is omitted from some rows. Given values are once, few, many or a class for expanded clones.

size: few
J: TRBJ1-2
V: TRBV11-2
D: TRBD1
CDR3: CASSLSSWGQGASYGYTF

size: .
J: TRBJ2-1
V: TRBV4-2
D: TRBD1
CDR3: CASSQDGTGKYNEQFF

size: medium-sized
J: TRBJ1-5
V: TRBV2
D: TRBD1
CDR3: CASRSGQFWQPQHF

size: .
J: TRBJ2-5
V: TRBV7-2
D: TRBD2
CDR3: CASSLEASGQETQYF

size: .
J: TRBJ1-5
V: TRBV6-1
D: .
CDR3: CASSDEGERGNQPQHF

size: .
J: TRBJ1-2
V: TRBV18
D: .
CDR3: CASSPERTVTGYTF

size: .
J: TRBJ2-3
V: TRBV7-9
D: .
CDR3: CASRSNQGSDTDTQYF

size: .
J: TRBJ2-1
V: TRBV7-9
D: .
CDR3: CASSFPGIDEQFF

size: .
J: TRBJ1-2
V: TRBV4-1
D: .
CDR3: CASSLPGAGGLANYGYTF

size: .
J: TRBJ2-7
V: TRBV7-9
D: .
CDR3: CASSYGQFHEQYF

size: medium-sized
J: TRBJ2-7
V: TRBV9
D: TRBD2
CDR3: CASGEGTALAEQYF

size: .
J: TRBJ2-1
V: TRBV7-2
D: TRBD2
CDR3: CASSPPGLAGVNEQFF

size: few
J: TRBJ1-5
V: TRBV6-1
D: TRBD1
CDR3: CASSELTGTGILKYFYQPQHF

size: .
J: TRBJ2-5
V: TRBV5-6
D: .
CDR3: CASSDRETQYF

size: once
J: TRBJ2-1
V: TRBV7-2
D: TRBD2
CDR3: CASSLDGGRASNEQFF

size: .
J: TRBJ1-2
V: TRBV20-1
D: TRBD1
CDR3: CSAENRGEVYYGYTF

size: .
J: TRBJ2-7
V: TRBV11-1
D: .
CDR3: CASSPGRSSYEQYF

size: few
J: TRBJ2-3
V: TRBV24-1
D: .
CDR3: CATREGTPGPDTQYF

size: once
J: TRBJ2-7
V: TRBV6-1
D: .
CDR3: CASSEQGPSYEQYF

size: .
J: TRBJ1-1
V: TRBV20-1
D: .
CDR3: CSARRQAYTEAFF

size: few
J: TRBJ2-5
V: TRBV7-9
D: TRBD2
CDR3: CASSLGLGGGDQETQYF

size: .
J: TRBJ2-3
V: TRBV7-9
D: .
CDR3: CASSSQGLWSDTQYF

size: few
J: TRBJ1-5
V: TRBV2
D: .
CDR3: CASSEVSNQPQHF

size: .
J: TRBJ2-2
V: TRBV19
D: .
CDR3: CASRSGSTNTGELFF

size: .
J: TRBJ1-5
V: TRBV24-1
D: .
CDR3: CATSDLSEGNQPQHF